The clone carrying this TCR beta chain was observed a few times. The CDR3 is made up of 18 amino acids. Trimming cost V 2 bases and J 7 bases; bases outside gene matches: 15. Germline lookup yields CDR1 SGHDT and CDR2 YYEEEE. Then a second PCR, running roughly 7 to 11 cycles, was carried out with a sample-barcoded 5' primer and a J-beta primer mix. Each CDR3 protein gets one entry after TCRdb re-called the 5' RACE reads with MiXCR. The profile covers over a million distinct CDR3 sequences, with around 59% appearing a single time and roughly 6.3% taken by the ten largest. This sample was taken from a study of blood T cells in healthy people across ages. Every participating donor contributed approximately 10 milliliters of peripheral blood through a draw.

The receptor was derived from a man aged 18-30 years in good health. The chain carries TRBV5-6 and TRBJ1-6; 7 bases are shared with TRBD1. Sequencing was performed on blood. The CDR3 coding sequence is TGTGCCAGCAGCTTCACCCGACAGGGTCGAACCAGAAATTCACCCCTCCACTTT. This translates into CASSFTRQGRTRNSPLHF.